This is a list of T cell receptor beta chains from one sample in a study of T cell responses to AZD1222 COVID-19 vaccine. Produced via immunoSEQ multiplex PCR; TCRdb's table is partial and in-frame only. The table includes over 140,000 clones, around 90% detected once. The sequences come from peripheral blood, collected on day 0 of AZD1222 vaccination. The source is an adult in good health. CDR3s include the opening cysteine and the closing phenylalanine or tryptophan. A D gene is named only where the DNA matches it firmly.

d_call	v_call	j_call	cdr3_aa
NA	TRBV28	TRBJ1-2	CASSSTRTLPFGYTF
NA	TRBV4-1	TRBJ2-1	CASSQVPTPGNEQFF
TRBD1	TRBV19	TRBJ1-5	CASSMMTGKNQPQHF
TRBD1	TRBV29-1	TRBJ1-3	CSVGGQGGNTIYF
TRBD2	TRBV6-4	TRBJ2-1	CATSPGTSGGAGNEQFF
TRBD1	TRBV6-5	TRBJ1-1	CASSYGTATEAFF
NA	TRBV2	TRBJ1-2	CASSGDQQIGYTF
NA	TRBV28	TRBJ1-1	CASSLSQGGRRTEAFF
TRBD1	TRBV3-1/TRBV3-2	TRBJ1-6	CASSLGTAYNSPLHF
NA	TRBV28	TRBJ1-2	CASGGYTF
TRBD2	TRBV6-5	TRBJ2-1	CAIGGPGLAGGRWFF
TRBD1	TRBV15	TRBJ2-7	CATSRGTGVSYEQYF
NA	TRBV28	TRBJ1-2	CASSSTADYGYTF
NA	TRBV12-5	TRBJ2-1	CASGSTRAAGALKNEQFF
TRBD1	TRBV9	TRBJ1-2	CASSLGQAHGSGGYTF
NA	TRBV5-5	TRBJ2-7	CASSFTGYEQYF
NA	TRBV19	TRBJ1-1	CASSTGMNTEAFF
TRBD2	TRBV7-2	TRBJ2-5	CASSLGLAAKYETQYF
TRBD2	TRBV7-2	TRBJ2-3	CASSLWGTITDTQYF
NA	TRBV5-1	TRBJ2-2	CASSGGPIDALINTGELFF
TRBD1	TRBV14	TRBJ2-7	CASSQEGTGSYEQYF
TRBD2	TRBV5-8	TRBJ2-1	CASTQRLAGEQFF
TRBD2	TRBV7-2	TRBJ2-7	CASSTTSDSYEQYF
NA	TRBV19	TRBJ1-5	CASSMVRTINQPQHF
NA	TRBV28	TRBJ2-3	CASSLRQGSTDTQYF
NA	TRBV28	TRBJ1-3	CATSPGLTSGNTIYF
TRBD1	TRBV6-4	TRBJ1-6	CASSATGNDSPLHF
TRBD1	TRBV3-1/TRBV3-2	TRBJ2-1	CASSQDLTGGSYNEQFF
NA	TRBV6-5	TRBJ1-2	CASTQGPTSRYGYTF
NA	TRBV5-1	TRBJ2-7	CASSSAAMGEQYF
NA	TRBV10-3	TRBJ2-5	CAISQQQETQYF
NA	TRBV6-5	TRBJ1-2	CASSYSTGHNNYGYTF
TRBD1	TRBV6-4	TRBJ1-1	CASRRGQGSMNTEAFF
TRBD1	TRBV7-9	TRBJ2-7	CASSLEQGILNEQYF
NA	TRBV5-4	TRBJ1-2	CASSLDREGIGGYTF
NA	TRBV15	TRBJ1-1	CATSRVLKGTEAFF
NA	TRBV11-1	TRBJ1-4	CASSLVATNEKLFF
TRBD2	TRBV3-1/TRBV3-2	TRBJ2-7	CASSLGGSSYEQYF
TRBD2	TRBV19	TRBJ2-5	CASSTRTSKTQYF
TRBD2	TRBV9	TRBJ2-2	CASSVESGVNTGELFF
NA	TRBV5-1	TRBJ2-7	CASSFGGDSSEQYF
TRBD2	TRBV5-4	TRBJ2-7	CASSPEPTSGVGYEQYF
TRBD1	TRBV2	TRBJ2-5	CASEAGGETQYF